The 23 T cell receptor beta chains listed next were all sequenced from one sample in a study of OX40 agonist ivuxolimab in advanced cancers. Produced via immunoSEQ multiplex PCR; TCRdb's table is partial and in-frame only. This table holds more than 85,000 clones, about 90% found once. This sample comprised CD4+ or CD8+ T cells sorted from blood, obtained in a trial of the OX40 agonist ivuxolimab. These receptors originate from an adult with an advanced solid tumor such as melanoma, head and neck, liver or kidney cancer.

The CDR3 reads CASRRSSGNTIYF. The DNA for the CDR3 is TGTGCCAGCAGGCGATCGTCTGGAAACACCATATATTTT. The rearrangement links TRBV6-5 to TRBJ1-3; D uncertain. The V gene's germline CDR1 is MNHEY and CDR2 SVGAGI. The CDR3 is made up of 13 amino acids. V was cut by 6 bases and J by 1 base, with 7 bases left in between.

This clone has only one observation. This chain connects TRBV7-2 to TRBJ2-4, with TRBD1 matching 8 bases. The V gene end was trimmed by 5 bases and the J gene end by 7 bases; junction bases not matched to a gene: 7. Germline CDR1 and CDR2: SGHTA and FQGNSA. The CDR3 spans 14 residues. The CDR3 coding sequence is TGTGCCAGCAGCCCCGACAGGGGAGTCAACATTCAGTACTTC. This translates into CASSPDRGVNIQYF. Drawing the rest from reference TRBV7-2 and TRBJ2-4, the complete variable domain is GAGVSQSPSNKVTEKGKDVELRCDPISGHTALYWYRQSLGQGLEFLIYFQGNSAPDKSGLPSDRFSAERTGGSVSTLTIQRTQQEDSAVYLCASSPDRGVNIQYFGAGTRLSVL.

The chain uses TRBV27 and TRBJ1-4; no clear D gene. In germline, CDR1 is MNHEY, CDR2 SMNVEV (reference sequence). CDR3 length: 15 residues. The V gene lost 8 bases and the J gene lost 0 bases, with 13 bases spanning the gap. The CDR3 region is CASRSPRATNEKLFF. The CDR3 nucleotides read TGTGCCAGCCGTTCCCCGCGGGCAACTAATGAAAAACTGTTTTTT.

The rearrangement links TRBV28 to TRBJ2-7; D gene uncertain. Trimming cost V 2 bases and J 2 bases, with 7 bases left between them. CDR1 is MDHEN, CDR2 SYDVKM, per germline. The CDR3 sequence is 13 residues long. The CDR3 here is CASSLPQTYEQYF. Written as DNA, the CDR3 is TGTGCCAGCAGTTTACCACAGACCTACGAGCAGTACTTC.

This clone was seen just once. J is TRBJ2-2 and V is TRBV5-1; TRBD2 is a possible D gene (5 bases). The CDR3 totals 16 residues. Germline CDR1 reads SGHRS; CDR2 reads YFSETQ. V was clipped by 7 bases and J by 5 bases, with 21 bases between them. Here the CDR3 reads CASGDPRQRRTGELFF. The CDR3 nucleotides are TGCGCCAGCGGAGACCCAAGACAAAGGAGGACCGGGGAGCTGTTTTTT.

The chain carries TRBV2 and TRBJ1-1, with 8 bases that match TRBD1. Trimming removed 4 bases from V and 5 bases from J; junction bases left unmatched: 6. This CDR3 is built from 14 residues. Per germline, CDR1 SNHLY and CDR2 FYNNEI. The CDR3 loop reads CASSGQGASTEAFF. DNA of the CDR3: TGTGCCAGCAGTGGTCAGGGGGCCTCAACTGAAGCTTTCTTT.

V is TRBV7-9 and J is TRBJ2-1, with D tentatively TRBD2 (7 bases). The V gene's germline CDR1 is SEHNR and CDR2 FQNEAQ (reference sequence). CDR3 length: 15 amino acids. Trimming stripped 3 bases from V and 6 bases from J, with 15 bases between. The CDR3 region has the DNA TGTGCCAGCAGCTTTCGCGGGGGCGCGGGCAATGAGCAGTTCTTC. Residues: CASSFRGGAGNEQFF.

The rearrangement links TRBV10-3 to TRBJ2-7; 7 nucleotides agree with TRBD2. V gave up 3 bases and J gave up 2 bases; unmatched junction bases: 10. Germline CDR1 and CDR2: ENHRY and SYGVKD. The CDR3 covers 16 residues. Written as DNA, the CDR3 is TGTGCCATCAGTGATGGGGTTGGGGCGGGAGCCTACGAGCAGTACTTC. It codes for CAISDGVGAGAYEQYF.

The CDR3 sequence: CASSESPGIDTQYF. The CDR3 bases are TGTGCCAGCAGTGAAAGCCCGGGGATAGATACGCAGTATTTT. V is TRBV6-1 and J is TRBJ2-3; tentatively, D is TRBD2 (5 bases). There are 14 residues in the CDR3. Trimming took off 2 bases at V and 5 bases at J, with 11 bases between the two ends. Looked up from germline, CDR1 is MNHNS and CDR2 is SASEGT.

This clone was counted once. This chain connects TRBV5-4 to TRBJ2-3, with D perhaps matching TRBD1 or TRBD2 (5 bases each). Germline assignment: CDR1 SGHNT and CDR2 YYREEE (reference sequence). The CDR3 is 13 residues long. Trimming pared 3 bases from V and 4 bases from J, leaving 9 bases between. CDR3 sequence (DNA): TGTGCCAGCAGCTCCGGGGCCGCAGATACGCAGTATTTT. Translated: CASSSGAADTQYF.

A single count supports this clone. The chain has TRBV7-2 and TRBJ2-1; 8 bases fit TRBD2. Germline lookup yields CDR1 SGHTA and CDR2 FQGNSA. CDR3 length: 17 amino acids. With V trimmed by 5 bases and J by 4 bases, 13 bases remained unmatched. The CDR3 coding sequence is TGTGCCAGCAGCCCCTCTACGGGGAGCGGGAGATACAATGAGCAGTTCTTC. Translation: CASSPSTGSGRYNEQFF.

This sequence joins TRBV11-3 and TRBJ1-1; no clear D gene. This CDR3 has 14 amino acids. Trimming removed 3 bases at V and 1 base at J, with 9 bases between. CDR1 SGHNT and CDR2 YENEEA come from the germline V gene. The CDR3 DNA sequence: TGTGCCAGCAGCTTCTCCCACTGGAACACTGAAGCTTTCTTT. It translates to CASSFSHWNTEAFF.

This clone has just a few counts. The chain joins TRBV2 to TRBJ1-4; D remains ambiguous. CDR1 SNHLY and CDR2 FYNNEI come from the germline V gene. V was clipped by 10 bases and J by 6 bases, with 9 bases between them. This CDR3 spans 11 amino acids. CDR3 DNA sequence: TGTGCCATCCAGATAGATGAAAAACTGTTTTTT. Translation gives CAIQIDEKLFF.

The J gene is TRBJ1-2, the V gene TRBV28; the D is unclear. Germline V gene lookup returns CDR1 MDHEN and CDR2 SYDVKM. Between the trimmed V and J ends, which lost 2 bases and 7 bases, there was a span of 8 bases. The CDR3 has 12 residues. The CDR3 reads CASSLSLGGYTF. CDR3 coding DNA: TGTGCCAGCAGTTTAAGTTTAGGTGGCTACACCTTC.

The chain is built from TRBV18 and TRBJ2-1, with a possible D match to TRBD2 (6 bases). The CDR3 extends over 16 amino acids. Between the trimmed V and J ends, which lost 0 bases and 6 bases, there was a span of 15 bases. Germline values: CDR1 KGHSH, CDR2 LQKENI. In DNA form, the CDR3 reads TGTGCCAGCTCACCACCGGGACTTACCTTTGGCAATGAGCAGTTCTTC. Protein product: CASSPPGLTFGNEQFF.

V is TRBV27 and J is TRBJ2-5; possibly TRBD1 or TRBD2 for D (5 bases each). This CDR3 contains 14 residues. Trimming left V 3 bases short and J 4 bases short, with 12 bases between. Germline V gene lookup returns CDR1 MNHEY and CDR2 SMNVEV (reference sequence). Here the CDR3 DNA reads TGTGCCAGCAGTTTTTGGGGCGGGTCAGAGACCCAGTACTTC. This gives the protein CASSFWGGSETQYF.

This chain joins TRBV4-2 and TRBJ1-3; TRBD1 matches 7 bases. The CDR3 is 16 residues long. Germline values: CDR1 LGHNA, CDR2 YNFKEQ. Germline trimming cut 0 bases from V and 4 bases from J; bases unmatched to any gene: 6. DNA for the CDR3: TGTGCCAGCAGCCAAGATCCAGGGGGAACAGGAAACACCATATATTTT. Translating it yields CASSQDPGGTGNTIYF.

This clone was found a few times. This chain uses TRBV5-1 with TRBJ1-4; D is uncertain. Trimming removed 7 bases at V and 5 bases at J, with 6 bases between. Germline-derived CDR1 and CDR2 are SGHRS and YFSETQ. This CDR3 comprises 11 residues. Written as DNA, the CDR3 is TGCGCCAGCGGTGACAATGAAAAACTGTTTTTT. Translated, it gives CASGDNEKLFF.

The chain is built from TRBV5-1 and TRBJ1-3; D gene ambiguous. This CDR3 comprises 16 residues. Germline CDR1 is SGHRS and CDR2 is YFSETQ. Trimming stripped 5 bases from V and 0 bases from J, with 15 bases between. The CDR3 nucleotides are TGCGCCAGCAGGCCTGACAATGTTGTCTCTGGAAACACCATATATTTT. It translates to CASRPDNVVSGNTIYF.

The rearrangement uses TRBV5-1 and TRBJ1-1, with D possibly being TRBD1 (5 bases). The CDR3 covers 13 residues. CDR1 and CDR2 from the germline V gene are SGHRS and YFSETQ. Trimming cost V 6 bases and J 1 base, with 10 bases left between them. Here the CDR3 reads CASTGASNTEAFF. CDR3 DNA: TGCGCCAGCACCGGGGCCTCGAACACTGAAGCTTTCTTT.

This chain uses TRBV9 with TRBJ2-3, with TRBD2 identical over 16 bases. The CDR3 is 19 amino acids. CDR1 is SGDLS and CDR2 is YYNGEE in the germline V gene. J lost 5 bases, V lost 0 bases, and 9 bases had no gene match. CDR3 in amino acids: CASSVGSGLAGGSIDTQYF. CDR3 nucleotide sequence: TGTGCCAGCAGCGTAGGGTCGGGACTAGCGGGAGGGTCCATAGATACGCAGTATTTT. Looking up the rest from reference TRBV9 and TRBJ2-3 gives the full variable domain: DSGVTQTPKHLITATGQRVTLRCSPRSGDLSVYWYQQSLDQGLQFLIQYYNGEERAKGNILERFSAQQFPDLHSELNLSSLELGDSALYFCASSVGSGLAGGSIDTQYFGPGTRLTVL.

This clone was detected only once. Written as DNA, the CDR3 is TGTGCCTGGAGTGTACTTGGCAGAGAGCAGTTCTTC. Translated, it gives CAWSVLGREQFF. V and J are TRBV30 and TRBJ2-1; D is undetermined. CDR1 GTSNPN and CDR2 SVGIG come from the germline V gene (reference sequence). Trimming left V 0 bases short and J 10 bases short, with 10 bases between. This CDR3 is 12 amino acids long.

This rearrangement joins TRBV21-1 to TRBJ1-1; the table's D call of TRBD1 was not tested on the DNA. TRBV21-1 is shown as a pseudogene. CDR3 size: 16 residues. The CDR3 DNA sequence: TGTGCCAGCAGCAAAGCCCTCTACAGGTTGAACACTGAAGCTTTCTTT. It yields the protein CASSKALYRLNTEAFF.